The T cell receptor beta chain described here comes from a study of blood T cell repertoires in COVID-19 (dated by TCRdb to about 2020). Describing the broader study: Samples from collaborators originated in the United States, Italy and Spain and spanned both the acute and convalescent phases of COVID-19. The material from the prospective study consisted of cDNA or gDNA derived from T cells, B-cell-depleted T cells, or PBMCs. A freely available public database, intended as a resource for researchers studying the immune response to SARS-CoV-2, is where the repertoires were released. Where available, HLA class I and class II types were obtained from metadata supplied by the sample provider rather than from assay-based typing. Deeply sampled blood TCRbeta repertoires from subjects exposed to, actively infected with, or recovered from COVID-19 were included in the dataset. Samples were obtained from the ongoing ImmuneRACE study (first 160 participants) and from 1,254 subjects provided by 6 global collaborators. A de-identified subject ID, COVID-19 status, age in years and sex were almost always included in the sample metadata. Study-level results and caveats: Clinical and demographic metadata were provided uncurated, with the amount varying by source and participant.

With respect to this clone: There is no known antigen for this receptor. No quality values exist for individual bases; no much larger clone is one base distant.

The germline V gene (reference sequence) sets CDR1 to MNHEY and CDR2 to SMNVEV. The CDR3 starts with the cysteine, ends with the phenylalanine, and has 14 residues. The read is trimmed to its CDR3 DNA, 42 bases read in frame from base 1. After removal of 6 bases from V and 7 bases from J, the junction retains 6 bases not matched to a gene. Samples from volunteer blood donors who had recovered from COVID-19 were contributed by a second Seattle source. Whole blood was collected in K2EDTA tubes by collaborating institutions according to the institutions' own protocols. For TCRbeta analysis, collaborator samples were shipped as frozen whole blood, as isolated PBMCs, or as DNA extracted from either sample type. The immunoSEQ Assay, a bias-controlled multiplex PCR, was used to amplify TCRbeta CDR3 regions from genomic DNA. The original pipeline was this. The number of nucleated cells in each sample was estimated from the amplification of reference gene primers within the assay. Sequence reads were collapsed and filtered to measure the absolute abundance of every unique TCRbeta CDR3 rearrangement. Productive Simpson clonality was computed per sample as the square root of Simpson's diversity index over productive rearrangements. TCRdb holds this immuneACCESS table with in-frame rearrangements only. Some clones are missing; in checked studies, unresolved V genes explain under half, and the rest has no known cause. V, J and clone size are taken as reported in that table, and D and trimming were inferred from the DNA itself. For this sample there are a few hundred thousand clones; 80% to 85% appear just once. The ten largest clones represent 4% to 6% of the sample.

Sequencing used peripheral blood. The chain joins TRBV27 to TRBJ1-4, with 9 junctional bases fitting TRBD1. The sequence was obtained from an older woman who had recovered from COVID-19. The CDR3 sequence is CASSSGQGFEKLFF. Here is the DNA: TGTGCCAGCAGCTCGGGACAGGGATTTGAAAAACTGTTTTTT.